This TCR beta chain was retrieved from a study of blood T cell repertoires in COVID-19 (dated by TCRdb to 2019 to 2021). Background for the entire study: Collaborator samples came from the United States, Italy and Spain and covered acute and convalescent phases of COVID-19. Where available, HLA class I and class II types were taken from metadata supplied by the sample provider and were not determined by assay-based typing. Nearly every sample came with metadata listing a de-identified subject ID, COVID-19 status, age in years and sex. The repertoires were made available in a free public database intended to serve as a resource for research on the immune response to SARS-CoV-2. The samples were drawn from two sources: the first 160 participants of the ongoing ImmuneRACE study, and fewer than 1,500 subjects contributed by 6 global collaborators. The material from the prospective study consisted of cDNA or gDNA derived from T cells, B-cell-depleted T cells, or PBMCs. The dataset comprised deeply sampled blood TCRbeta repertoires from subjects exposed to, actively infected with, or recovered from COVID-19. General findings and caveats noted by the study authors: How much clinical and demographic metadata was included differed by source and by participant, and the metadata was provided uncurated.

As regards this clone: Its antigen has not been determined. It has no much larger one-base neighbor in the sample; base qualities were not kept.

The immunoSEQ Assay, a bias-controlled multiplex PCR, was used to amplify TCRbeta CDR3 regions from genomic DNA. Under the source paper's analysis protocol: Within the assay, amplification of reference gene primers was used to estimate how many nucleated cells each sample contained. To quantify the absolute abundance of each unique TCRbeta CDR3 rearrangement, sequence reads were collapsed and filtered. For each sample, productive Simpson clonality was calculated as the square root of Simpson's diversity index across productive rearrangements. TCRdb retrieved this table from immuneACCESS and kept in-frame rearrangements only. Not all clones are present; in checked studies, unresolved V genes account for under half, and no reason is known for the remainder. The D gene and trimming were derived from the DNA, and the V and J assignments and clone size from that table. The sample table contains 60,000 to 90,000 clones; only one count was recorded for less than 90% of them. The top ten clones comprise approximately 6.2% of the sample.

The germline ends are 7 bases apart after V is trimmed by 1 base and J by 0 bases. The germline V gene (reference sequence) provides CDR1 SEHNR and CDR2 FQNEAQ. The CDR3 has 16 amino acids, counting the end cysteine and phenylalanine. Only the CDR3 portion is preserved as DNA: 48 bases, with reading frame beginning at the first base. The collaborating institutions used their own protocols to collect whole blood in K2EDTA tubes. For TCRbeta analysis, collaborators shipped samples as frozen whole blood, isolated PBMCs, or DNA extracted from either of those sample types. Sequencing used peripheral blood. Recombination linked TRBV7-9 to TRBJ1-6, with an unclear D gene assignment. This TCR derives from a man aged 60-69 years with active or convalescent COVID-19. The DNA reads TGTGCCAGCAGCTTAGAGGACTCCTCCTATAATTCACCCCTCCACTTT. Its protein product is CASSLEDSSYNSPLHF.